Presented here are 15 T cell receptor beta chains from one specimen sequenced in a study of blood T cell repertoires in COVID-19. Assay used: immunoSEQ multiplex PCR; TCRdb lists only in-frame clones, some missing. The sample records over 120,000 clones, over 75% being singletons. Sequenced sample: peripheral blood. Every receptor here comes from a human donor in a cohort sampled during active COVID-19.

CDR3 sequence (DNA): TGTGCCACCAGTCTAGGGACAGCGAACTATGGCTACACCTTC. It yields the protein CATSLGTANYGYTF. The J gene is TRBJ1-2, the V gene TRBV24-1, with 7 bases identical to TRBD1. The length of the CDR3 is 14 residues. The germline gives CDR1 KGHDR, CDR2 SFDVKD. Trimming took 6 bases from V and 2 from J; bases not matched to a gene: 5.

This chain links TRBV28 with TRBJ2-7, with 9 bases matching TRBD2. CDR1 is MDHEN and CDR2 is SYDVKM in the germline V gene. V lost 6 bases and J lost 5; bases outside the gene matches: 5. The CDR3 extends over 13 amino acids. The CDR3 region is CASRLAGRHEQYF. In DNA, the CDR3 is TGTGCCAGCAGGCTAGCGGGGAGGCACGAGCAGTACTTC.

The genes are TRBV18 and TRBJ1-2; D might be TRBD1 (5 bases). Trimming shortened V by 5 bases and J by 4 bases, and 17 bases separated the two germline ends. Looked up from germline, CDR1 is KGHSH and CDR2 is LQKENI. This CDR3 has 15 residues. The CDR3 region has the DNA TGTGCCAGCTCATCAGGGAGGGAACGAGGCTATGGCTACACCTTC. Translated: CASSSGRERGYGYTF.

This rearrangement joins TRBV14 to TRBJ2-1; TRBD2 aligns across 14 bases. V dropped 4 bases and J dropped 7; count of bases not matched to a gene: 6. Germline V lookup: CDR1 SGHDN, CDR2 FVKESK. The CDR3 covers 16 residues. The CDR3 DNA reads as TGTGCCAGCAGCCGACGACTAGCGGGAGGGAGAAATGAGCAGTTCTTC. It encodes CASSRRLAGGRNEQFF.

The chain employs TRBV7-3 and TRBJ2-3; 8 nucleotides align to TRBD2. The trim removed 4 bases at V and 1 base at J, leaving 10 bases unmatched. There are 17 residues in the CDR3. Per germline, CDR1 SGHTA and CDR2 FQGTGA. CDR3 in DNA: TGTGCCAGCAGCTCCCCGGGGGGGCGGGGCCGCACAGATACGCAGTATTTT. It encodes CASSSPGGRGRTDTQYF. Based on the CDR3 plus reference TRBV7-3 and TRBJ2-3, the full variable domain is GAGVSQTPSNKVTEKGKYVELRCDPISGHTALYWYRQSLGQGPEFLIYFQGTGAADDSGLPNDRFFAVRPEGSVSTLKIQRTERGDSAVYLCASSSPGGRGRTDTQYFGPGTRLTVL.

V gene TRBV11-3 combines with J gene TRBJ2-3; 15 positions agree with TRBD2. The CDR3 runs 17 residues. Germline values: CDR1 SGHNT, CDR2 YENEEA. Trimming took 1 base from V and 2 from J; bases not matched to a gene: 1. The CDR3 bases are TGTGCCAGCAGCTTAGGGACTAGCGGGGGGGCCACAGATACGCAGTATTTT. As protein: CASSLGTSGGATDTQYF. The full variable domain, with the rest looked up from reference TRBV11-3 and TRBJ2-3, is EAGVVQSPRYKIIEKKQPVAFWCNPISGHNTLYWYLQNLGQGPELLIRYENEEAVDDSQLPKDRFSAERLKGVDSTLKIQPAELGDSAVYLCASSLGTSGGATDTQYFGPGTRLTVL.

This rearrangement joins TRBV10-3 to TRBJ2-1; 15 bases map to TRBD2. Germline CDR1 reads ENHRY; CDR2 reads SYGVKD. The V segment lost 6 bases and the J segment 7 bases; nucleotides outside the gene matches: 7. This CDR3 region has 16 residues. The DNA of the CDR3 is TGTGCCATCAGCACCTTCGGGACTAGCGGGGGGAATGAGCAGTTCTTC. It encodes CAISTFGTSGGNEQFF.

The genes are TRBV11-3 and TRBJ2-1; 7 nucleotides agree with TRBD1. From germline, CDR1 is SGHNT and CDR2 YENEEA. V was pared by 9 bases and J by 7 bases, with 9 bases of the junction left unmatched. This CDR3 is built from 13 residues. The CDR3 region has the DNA TGTGCCAGTAGACAGGGTACGGGGAATGAGCAGTTCTTC. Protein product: CASRQGTGNEQFF.

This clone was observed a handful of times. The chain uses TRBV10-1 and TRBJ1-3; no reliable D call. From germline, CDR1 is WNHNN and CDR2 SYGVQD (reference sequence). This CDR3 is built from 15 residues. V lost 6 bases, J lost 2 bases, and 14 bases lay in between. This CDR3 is CASRELRRTGNTIYF. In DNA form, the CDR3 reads TGCGCCAGCAGAGAACTCCGGAGGACTGGAAACACCATATATTTT.

This chain's CDR3 is CASGLRLAGVSNTQYF. CDR3 coding DNA: TGTGCTAGTGGTTTAAGACTAGCGGGGGTTTCAAATACGCAGTATTTT. V is TRBV12-5 and J is TRBJ2-3, with 12 bases aligning to TRBD2. Losses at the gene ends were 3 bases for V and 7 bases for J; bases not matched to a gene: 8. The CDR3 contains 16 residues. Germline V gene sequence: CDR1 LGHNT, CDR2 FRNRAP.

CDR3 protein: CASSSFTSGRASEQFF. The CDR3 DNA reads as TGTGCCAGCAGTTCCTTCACTAGCGGGAGGGCAAGTGAGCAGTTCTTC. The rearrangement uses TRBV28 and TRBJ2-1; 13 nucleotides align to TRBD2. With V trimmed by 4 bases and J by 9 bases, 9 bases remained unmatched. The CDR3 length is 16 residues. Germline CDR1 and CDR2: MDHEN and SYDVKM.

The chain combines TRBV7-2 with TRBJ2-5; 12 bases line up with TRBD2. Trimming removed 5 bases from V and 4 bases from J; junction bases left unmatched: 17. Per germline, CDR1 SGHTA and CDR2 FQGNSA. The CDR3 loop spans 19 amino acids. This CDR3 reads CASSLRPPSSGGAGETQYF. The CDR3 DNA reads TGTGCCAGCAGCCTACGCCCACCTTCTAGCGGGGGGGCGGGAGAGACCCAGTACTTC.

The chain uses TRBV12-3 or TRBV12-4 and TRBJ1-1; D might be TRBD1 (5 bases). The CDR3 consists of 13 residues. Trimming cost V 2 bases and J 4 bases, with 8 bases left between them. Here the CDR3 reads CASSLSGGTEAFF. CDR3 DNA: TGTGCCAGCAGTTTATCCGGGGGCACTGAAGCTTTCTTT.

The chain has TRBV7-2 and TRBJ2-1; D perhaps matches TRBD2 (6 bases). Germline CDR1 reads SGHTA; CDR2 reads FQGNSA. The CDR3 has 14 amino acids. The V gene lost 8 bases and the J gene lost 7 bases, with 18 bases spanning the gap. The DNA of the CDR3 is TGTGCCAGCGCCAAGGAAATTGGGACTAATGAGCAGTTCTTC. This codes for CASAKEIGTNEQFF.

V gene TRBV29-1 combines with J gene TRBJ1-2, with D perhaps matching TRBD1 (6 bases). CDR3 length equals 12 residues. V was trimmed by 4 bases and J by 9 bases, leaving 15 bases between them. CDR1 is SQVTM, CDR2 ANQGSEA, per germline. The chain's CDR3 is CSVVMGATSYTF. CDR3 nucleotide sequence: TGCAGCGTTGTGATGGGGGCCACGAGCTACACCTTC.